Below are 3 T cell receptor beta chains sequenced from a single sample in a study of CD8+ T cells in alopecia areata listed by TCRdb under 2018. The meaning of the sample's time point label: baseline before oral tofacitinib. Library method: the immunoSEQ multiplex PCR assay. For TCR sequencing, RNA was extracted from every sample and reverse transcribed into cDNA to serve as template. TCRdb stores this immuneACCESS table with in-frame sequences only. Part of the clones is absent; in the studies checked, under half of the shortfall reflects unresolved V genes, and no reason is known for the rest. Here the sample has 130,000 or so clones; almost 50% occur a single time. The top ten clonotypes cover approximately 19% of the sample. Specimen: CD8+ T cells sorted from blood, collected at week 0. Every receptor here comes from a human donor with alopecia areata.

This clone was observed a handful of times. This chain joins TRBV6-1 and TRBJ2-4; D is uncertain. The CDR3 covers 16 residues. The germline CDR1 and CDR2 sequences are MNHNS and SASEGT. Trimming removed 1 base at V and 0 bases at J, with 10 bases between. Here the CDR3 DNA reads TGTGCCAGCAGTGAAGTCTTCCTATTAGCCAAAAACATTCAGTACTTC. Its protein product is CASSEVFLLAKNIQYF.

The chain employs TRBV13 and TRBJ2-3; D perhaps matches TRBD2 (5 bases). Trimming left V 0 bases short and J 4 bases short, with 11 bases between. CDR1 is PRHDT and CDR2 is FYEKMQ in the germline V gene (reference sequence). This CDR3 comprises 15 residues. CDR3 DNA sequence: TGTGCCAGCAGCTTAGGAGGTGAGGGTTCAGATACGCAGTATTTT. Its translation: CASSLGGEGSDTQYF.

V gene TRBV5-1 combines with J gene TRBJ1-1, with a weak D call TRBD1 (6 bases). Trimming took 3 bases from V and 4 from J, leaving 19 bases between them. Per the germline V gene, CDR1 is SGHRS and CDR2 is YFSETQ. This CDR3 is built from 16 residues. The CDR3 loop reads CASSSIQGIVFTEAFF. In DNA, the CDR3 is TGCGCCAGCAGCTCAATACAGGGCATAGTATTCACTGAAGCTTTCTTT. Supplemented by reference TRBV5-1 and TRBJ1-1, the full variable domain reads KAGVTQTPRYLIKTRGQQVTLSCSPISGHRSVSWYQQTPGQGLQFLFEYFSETQRNKGNFPGRFSGRQFSNSRSEMNVSTLELGDSALYLCASSSIQGIVFTEAFFGQGTRLTVV.